The sample holds a few counts of the clone carrying this T cell receptor (delta chain). Its antigen is undetermined. This sample includes further DNA sequences coding for the same CDR3. TCRdb re-processed the PCR reads using CATT. The sample has 13,000 or so delta-chain clones; roughly 45% are singletons. The sample belongs to a study of human gamma delta and Vdelta1 T cells. General observations from the study: Acute myeloid leukemia was reportedly broadly targeted by polyclonal Delta One T cells.

Trimming removed 3 bases at V and 0 bases at J, with 29 bases between. The CDR3 is made up of 21 amino acids. The germline V gene has CDR1 TSWWSYY and CDR2 QGS. The TCR sequence derives from a human donor in good health. The sequenced sample was Vdelta1 gamma-delta T cells from blood grown in culture (DOT cells). V is TRDV1 and J is TRDJ1, with D possibly matching TRDD3 (8 bases). The CDR3 DNA reads as TGTGCTCTTGGGGATCGCTTTTCCTACGACTCTATTGGGGGATACACCGATAAACTCATCTTT. The encoded protein is CALGDRFSYDSIGGYTDKLIF.